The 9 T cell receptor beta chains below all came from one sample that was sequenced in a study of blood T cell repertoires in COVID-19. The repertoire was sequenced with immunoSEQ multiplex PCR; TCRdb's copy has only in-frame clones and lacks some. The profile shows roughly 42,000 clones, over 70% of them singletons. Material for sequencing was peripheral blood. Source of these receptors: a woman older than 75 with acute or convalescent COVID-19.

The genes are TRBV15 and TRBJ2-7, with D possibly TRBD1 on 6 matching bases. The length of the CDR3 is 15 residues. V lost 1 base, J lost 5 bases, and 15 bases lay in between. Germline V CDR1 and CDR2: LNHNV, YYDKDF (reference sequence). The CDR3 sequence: CATSRVQGFMNEQYF. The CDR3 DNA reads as TGTGCCACCAGCAGAGTGCAGGGGTTTATGAACGAGCAGTACTTC.

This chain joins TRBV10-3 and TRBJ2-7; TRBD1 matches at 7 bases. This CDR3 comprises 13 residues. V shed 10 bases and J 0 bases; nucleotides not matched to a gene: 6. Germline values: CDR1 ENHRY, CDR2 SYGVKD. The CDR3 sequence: CATLDRFSYEQYF. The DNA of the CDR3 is TGTGCCACCCTGGACAGGTTCTCCTACGAGCAGTACTTC.

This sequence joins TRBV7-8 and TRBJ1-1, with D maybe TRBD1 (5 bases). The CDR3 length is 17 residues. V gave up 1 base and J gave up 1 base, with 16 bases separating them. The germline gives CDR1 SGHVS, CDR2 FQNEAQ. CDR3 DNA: TGTGCCAGCAGCTTAGTAGCCGGGGGTTCGGCGAACACTGAAGCTTTCTTT. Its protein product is CASSLVAGGSANTEAFF.

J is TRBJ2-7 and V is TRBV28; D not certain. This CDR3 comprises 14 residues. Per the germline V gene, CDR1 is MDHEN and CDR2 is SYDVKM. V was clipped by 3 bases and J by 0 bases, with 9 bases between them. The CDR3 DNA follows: TGTGCCAGCAGTTTTTCCGCGGCCTCCTACGAGCAGTACTTC. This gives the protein CASSFSAASYEQYF. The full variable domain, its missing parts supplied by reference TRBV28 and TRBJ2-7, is DVKVTQSSRYLVKRTGEKVFLECVQDMDHENMFWYRQDPGLGLRLIYFSYDVKMKEKGDIPEGYSVSREKKERFSLILESASTNQTSMYLCASSFSAASYEQYFGPGTRLTVT.

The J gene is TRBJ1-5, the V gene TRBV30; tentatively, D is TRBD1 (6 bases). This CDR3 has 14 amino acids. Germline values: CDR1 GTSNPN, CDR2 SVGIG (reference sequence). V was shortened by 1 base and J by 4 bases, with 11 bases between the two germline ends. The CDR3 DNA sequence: TGTGCCTGGAGTGCCCAACAGGGAAATCAGCCCCAGCATTTT. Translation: CAWSAQQGNQPQHF.

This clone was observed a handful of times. The CDR3: CASSESAGFFTGELFF. The CDR3 DNA sequence: TGTGCCAGCAGTGAAAGCGCCGGGTTTTTCACCGGGGAGCTGTTTTTT. This chain uses TRBV2 with TRBJ2-2; D gene uncertain. The ends were cut back, 2 bases at V and 4 bases at J, with 14 bases in the middle. Germline CDR1 reads SNHLY; CDR2 reads FYNNEI. CDR3 length: 16 amino acids.

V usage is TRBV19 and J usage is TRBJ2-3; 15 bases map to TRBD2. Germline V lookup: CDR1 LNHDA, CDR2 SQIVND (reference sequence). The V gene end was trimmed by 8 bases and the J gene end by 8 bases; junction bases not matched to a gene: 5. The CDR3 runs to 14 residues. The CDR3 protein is CASSEGLAGGTQYF. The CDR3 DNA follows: TGTGCCAGTTCGGAGGGACTAGCGGGAGGTACGCAGTATTTT.

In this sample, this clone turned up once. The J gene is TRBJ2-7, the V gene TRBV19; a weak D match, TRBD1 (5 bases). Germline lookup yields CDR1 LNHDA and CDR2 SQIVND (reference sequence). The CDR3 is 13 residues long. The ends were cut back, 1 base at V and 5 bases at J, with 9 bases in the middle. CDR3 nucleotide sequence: TGTGCCAGTAGTATAGTGCAGGGCAACGAGCAGTACTTC. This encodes CASSIVQGNEQYF.

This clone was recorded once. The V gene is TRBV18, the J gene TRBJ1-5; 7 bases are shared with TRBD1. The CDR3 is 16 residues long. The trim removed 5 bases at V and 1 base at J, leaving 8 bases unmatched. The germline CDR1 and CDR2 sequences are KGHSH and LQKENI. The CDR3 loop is CASSSDRVYSNQPQHF. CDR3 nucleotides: TGTGCCAGCTCAAGTGACAGGGTTTACAGCAATCAGCCCCAGCATTTT.